These 8 T cell receptor beta chains came from one sample sequenced in a study of shared clonotypes between healthy human individuals. TCRdb keeps only in-frame clones here, not all; method: immunoSEQ multiplex PCR. The data contain around 990,000 clones, roughly 77% of them singletons. Sequenced input: memory CD4+ T cells from PBMCs. As to subset: CD45RA-negative fraction. Source of these receptors: a man in his late teens or twenties in good health. Some clones in this sample may be carry-over from other donors' samples.

The chain employs TRBV9 and TRBJ2-3; D remains unclear. V lost 4 bases to trimming and J lost 2 bases, with 11 bases between them. Germline V gene data show CDR1 as SGDLS and CDR2 as YYNGEE. The CDR3 extends over 14 amino acids. CDR3 sequence reads: CASSPGRPTDTQYF. The CDR3 bases are TGTGCCAGCAGCCCTGGGCGACCCACAGATACGCAGTATTTT. The full variable domain, its missing parts supplied by reference TRBV9 and TRBJ2-3, is DSGVTQTPKHLITATGQRVTLRCSPRSGDLSVYWYQQSLDQGLQFLIQYYNGEERAKGNILERFSAQQFPDLHSELNLSSLELGDSALYFCASSPGRPTDTQYFGPGTRLTVL.

This rearrangement joins TRBV7-2 to TRBJ2-3; no firm D call. Germline V gene sequence: CDR1 SGHTA, CDR2 FQGNSA. V lost 3 bases and J 1 base, leaving 8 bases between the germline ends. This CDR3 is 14 amino acids long. The DNA of the CDR3 is TGTGCCAGCAGCTTTGAGTGGGGCACAGATACGCAGTATTTT. It codes for CASSFEWGTDTQYF. Combining the CDR3 with reference TRBV7-2 and TRBJ2-3 gives the whole variable domain GAGVSQSPSNKVTEKGKDVELRCDPISGHTALYWYRQSLGQGLEFLIYFQGNSAPDKSGLPSDRFSAERTGGSVSTLTIQRTQQEDSAVYLCASSFEWGTDTQYFGPGTRLTVL.

Note on this clone: This may stem from a read error, because a much larger clone lies one nucleotide away. The rearrangement uses TRBV5-4 and TRBJ2-5; D remains ambiguous. Trimming took off 0 bases at V and 3 bases at J, with 6 bases between the two ends. Germline V CDR1 and CDR2: SGHNT, YYREEE (reference sequence). The CDR3 spans 13 residues. The CDR3 DNA reads TGTGCCAGCAGCTTGGGGGCAGAAGAGACCCAGTACTTC. Translated, it gives CASSLGAEETQYF.

The DNA for the CDR3 is TGTGCCAGCAGCTCAGCGCCAGGGGGCTATGGCTACACCTTC. Its protein product is CASSSAPGGYGYTF. This chain links TRBV7-8 with TRBJ1-2; TRBD1 agrees at 7 bases. J gave up 4 bases and V 4 bases, and 6 bases lay outside the gene matches. Germline CDR1 reads SGHVS; CDR2 reads FQNEAQ. The CDR3 spans 14 residues.

This clone was seen more than once but under ten times. V is TRBV27 and J is TRBJ1-1; no clear D gene. The V gene lost 5 bases and the J gene lost 1 base, with 8 bases spanning the gap. The CDR3 consists of 13 residues. Germline-derived CDR1 and CDR2 are MNHEY and SMNVEV (reference sequence). Here the CDR3 reads CASSKGRNTEAFF. CDR3 nucleotides: TGTGCCAGCAGTAAAGGAAGGAACACTGAAGCTTTCTTT.

The chain is built from TRBV2 and TRBJ1-1; no definite D call. Germline V lookup: CDR1 SNHLY, CDR2 FYNNEI. The CDR3 extends over 13 amino acids. V was shortened by 5 bases and J by 1 base, with 8 bases between the two germline ends. CDR3 coding DNA: TGTGCCAGCAGTCTCATCGGGAACACTGAAGCTTTCTTT. Translated, it gives CASSLIGNTEAFF. Using reference TRBV2 and TRBJ1-1 for the parts outside the CDR3, the full variable domain is EPEVTQTPSHQVTQMGQEVILRCVPISNHLYFYWYRQILGQKVEFLVSFYNNEISEKSEIFDDQFSVERPDGSNFTLKIRSTKLEDSAMYFCASSLIGNTEAFFGQGTRLTVV.

The chain couples TRBV7-9 to TRBJ2-7; TRBD2 aligns across 8 bases. The J segment lost 3 bases and the V segment lost 5 bases, leaving 9 bases of the junction unmatched. CDR1 is SEHNR and CDR2 is FQNEAQ in the germline V gene (reference sequence). The CDR3 extends over 15 amino acids. The chain's CDR3 is CASSPWSGGVYEQYF. In DNA form, the CDR3 reads TGTGCCAGCAGCCCCTGGTCGGGGGGGGTCTACGAGCAGTACTTC.

The chain couples TRBV4-2 to TRBJ2-1; 7 bases are a match to TRBD2. This CDR3 region has 17 residues. CDR1 LGHNA and CDR2 YNFKEQ come from the germline V gene. Germline trimming cut 4 bases from V and 8 bases from J; bases unmatched to any gene: 17. CDR3 loop: CASSPSGGRASPYEQFF. DNA for the CDR3: TGTGCCAGCAGCCCCAGCGGCGGGAGAGCGTCTCCATATGAGCAGTTCTTC.